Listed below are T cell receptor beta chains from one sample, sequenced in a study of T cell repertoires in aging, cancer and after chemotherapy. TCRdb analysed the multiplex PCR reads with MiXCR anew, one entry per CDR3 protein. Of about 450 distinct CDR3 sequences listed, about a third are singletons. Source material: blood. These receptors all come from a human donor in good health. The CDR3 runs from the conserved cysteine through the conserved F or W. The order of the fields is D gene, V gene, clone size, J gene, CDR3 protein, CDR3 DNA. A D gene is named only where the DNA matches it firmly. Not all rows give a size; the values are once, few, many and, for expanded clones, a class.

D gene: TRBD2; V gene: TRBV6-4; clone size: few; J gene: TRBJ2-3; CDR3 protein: CASSDGSGGQDTQYF; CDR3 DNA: TGTGCCAGCAGTGACGGGTCGGGGGGGCAAGATACGCAGTATTTT
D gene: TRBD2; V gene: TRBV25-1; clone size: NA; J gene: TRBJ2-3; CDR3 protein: CASSGASGEGADTQYF; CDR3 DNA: TGTGCCAGCAGTGGGGCTAGCGGGGAAGGCGCAGATACGCAGTATTTT
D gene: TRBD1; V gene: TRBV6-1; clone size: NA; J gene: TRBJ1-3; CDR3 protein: CASSEEGGSGGNTIYF; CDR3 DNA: TGTGCCAGCAGTGAGGAAGGGGGCTCGGGAGGAAACACCATATATTTT
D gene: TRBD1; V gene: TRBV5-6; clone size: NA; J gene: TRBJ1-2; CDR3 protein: CASSSFLDGQGSYGYTF; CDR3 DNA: TGTGCCAGCAGCTCCTTCCTCGATGGACAGGGGAGCTATGGCTACACCTTC
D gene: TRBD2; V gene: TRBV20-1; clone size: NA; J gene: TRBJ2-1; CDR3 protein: CSAFSGLAVNEQFF; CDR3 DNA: TGCAGTGCTTTTTCGGGACTAGCAGTCAATGAGCAGTTCTTC
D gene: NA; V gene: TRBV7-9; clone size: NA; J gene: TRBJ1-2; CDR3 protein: CASSYQTDGYTF; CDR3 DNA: TGTGCCAGCAGCTACCAAACGGATGGCTACACCTTC
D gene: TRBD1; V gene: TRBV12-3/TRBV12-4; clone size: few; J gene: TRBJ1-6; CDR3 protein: CASSPTGEGSYNSPLHF; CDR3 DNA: TGTGCCAGCAGTCCAACAGGGGAAGGGTCCTATAATTCACCCCTCCACTTT
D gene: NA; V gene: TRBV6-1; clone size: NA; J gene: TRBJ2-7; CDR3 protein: CASSDGAESSEQYF; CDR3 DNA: TGTGCCAGCAGTGACGGAGCGGAATCCTCCGAGCAGTACTTC
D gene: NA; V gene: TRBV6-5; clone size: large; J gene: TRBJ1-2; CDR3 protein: CASSTSDSSSRYTF; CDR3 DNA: TGTGCCAGCAGTACCAGCGACTCGTCTAGTCGCTACACCTTC
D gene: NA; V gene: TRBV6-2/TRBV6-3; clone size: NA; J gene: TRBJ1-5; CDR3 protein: CASSEEGDFNQPQHF; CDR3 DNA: TGTGCCAGCAGCGAAGAAGGGGACTTCAATCAGCCCCAGCATTTT
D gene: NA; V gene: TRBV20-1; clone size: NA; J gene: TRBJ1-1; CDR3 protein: CIARKTNTEAFF; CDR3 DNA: TGCATTGCTAGGAAGACGAACACTGAAGCTTTCTTT
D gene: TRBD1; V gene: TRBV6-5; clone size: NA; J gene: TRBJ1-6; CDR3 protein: CASGQGKGSPLHF; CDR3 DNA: TGTGCCAGCGGACAGGGGAAGGGCTCACCCCTCCACTTT
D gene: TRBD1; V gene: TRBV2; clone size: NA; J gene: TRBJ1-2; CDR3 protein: CASRGDDRGKDGYTF; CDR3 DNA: TGTGCCAGCAGAGGAGACGACAGGGGGAAGGATGGCTACACCTTC
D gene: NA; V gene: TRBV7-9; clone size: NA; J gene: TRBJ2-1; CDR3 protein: CASSRGLRGGINEQFF; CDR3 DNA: TGTGCCAGCAGCCGTGGCCTAAGGGGTGGAATCAATGAGCAGTTCTTC
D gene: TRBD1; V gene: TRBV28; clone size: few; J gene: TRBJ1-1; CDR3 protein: CASSLFNRGAFF; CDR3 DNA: TGTGCCAGCAGTTTATTTAACAGGGGAGCTTTCTTT
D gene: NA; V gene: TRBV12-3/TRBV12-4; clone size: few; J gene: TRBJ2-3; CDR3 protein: CASSFGGIRAQYF; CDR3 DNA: TGTGCCAGCAGTTTCGGAGGGATAAGGGCGCAGTATTTT
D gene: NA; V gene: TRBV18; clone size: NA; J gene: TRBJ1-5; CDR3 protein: CASSRGGGNQPQHF; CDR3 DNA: TGTGCCAGCTCACGAGGGGGAGGCAATCAGCCCCAGCATTTT
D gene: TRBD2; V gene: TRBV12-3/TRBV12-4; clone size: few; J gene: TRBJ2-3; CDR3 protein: CASSLSGGTDTQYF; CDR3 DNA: TGTGCCAGCAGTTTATCGGGGGGGACAGATACGCAGTATTTT
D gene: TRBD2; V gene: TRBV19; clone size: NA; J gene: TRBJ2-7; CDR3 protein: CASSPAGVYYEQYF; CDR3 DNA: TGTGCCAGTAGTCCCGCGGGAGTATACTACGAGCAGTACTTC
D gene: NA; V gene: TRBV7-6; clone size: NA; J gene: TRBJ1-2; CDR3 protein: CASSSGANYGYTF; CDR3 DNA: TGTGCCAGCAGCTCGGGGGCTAACTATGGCTACACCTTC
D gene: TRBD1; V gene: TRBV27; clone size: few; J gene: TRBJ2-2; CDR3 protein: CASTSSDRGITGELFF; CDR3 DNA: TGTGCCAGCACCTCCAGCGACAGGGGGATAACCGGGGAGCTGTTTTTT
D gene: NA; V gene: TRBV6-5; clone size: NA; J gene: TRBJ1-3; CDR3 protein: CASSYGGGSGGNTIYF; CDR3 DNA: TGTGCCAGCAGTTACGGCGGGGGCTCGGGAGGAAACACCATATATTTT
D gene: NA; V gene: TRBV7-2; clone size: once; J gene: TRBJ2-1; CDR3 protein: CASRRHVGLEQFF; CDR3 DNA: TGTGCCAGCAGGAGGCACGTCGGGCTTGAGCAGTTCTTC
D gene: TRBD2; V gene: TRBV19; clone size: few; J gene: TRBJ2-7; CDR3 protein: CASSARLAGAERYEQYF; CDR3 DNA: TGTGCCAGTAGTGCCCGACTAGCGGGGGCGGAAAGATACGAGCAGTACTTC
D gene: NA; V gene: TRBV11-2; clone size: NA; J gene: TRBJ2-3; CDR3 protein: CASSLWRPPDTQYF; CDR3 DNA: TGTGCCAGCAGCTTGTGGCGTCCCCCAGATACGCAGTATTTT
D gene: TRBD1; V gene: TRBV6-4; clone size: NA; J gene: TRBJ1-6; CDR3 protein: CASSDGTDNSPLHF; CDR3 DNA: TGTGCCAGCAGTGACGGGACAGATAATTCACCCCTCCACTTT
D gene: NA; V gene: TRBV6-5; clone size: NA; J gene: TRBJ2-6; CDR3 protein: CASSFPPGPLGTGANVLTF; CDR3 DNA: TGTGCCAGCAGTTTCCCGCCGGGACCTTTAGGGACTGGGGCCAACGTCCTGACTTTC
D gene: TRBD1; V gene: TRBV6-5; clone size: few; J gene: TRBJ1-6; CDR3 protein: CARRQGDSPLHF; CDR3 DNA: TGTGCCCGACGACAGGGGGATTCACCCCTCCACTTT
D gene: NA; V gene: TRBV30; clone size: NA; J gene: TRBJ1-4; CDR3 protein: CASGRGREKLFF; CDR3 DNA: TGTGCCAGCGGGAGGGGACGAGAAAAACTGTTTTTT
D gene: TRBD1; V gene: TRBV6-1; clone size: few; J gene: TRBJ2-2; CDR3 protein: CASGPGTGDTGELFF; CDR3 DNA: TGTGCCAGCGGGCCCGGGACAGGGGACACCGGGGAGCTGTTTTTT
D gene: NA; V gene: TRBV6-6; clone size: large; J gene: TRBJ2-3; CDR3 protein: CASSSADTDTQYF; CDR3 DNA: TGTGCCAGCAGTTCGGCCGACACAGATACGCAGTATTTT
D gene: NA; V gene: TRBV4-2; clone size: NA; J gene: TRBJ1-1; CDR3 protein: CASSPRQAHASAAEAFF; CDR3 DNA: TGTGCCAGCAGCCCTAGACAGGCCCATGCTTCGGCAGCTGAAGCTTTCTTT
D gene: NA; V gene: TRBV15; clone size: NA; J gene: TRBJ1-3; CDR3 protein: CATSRGPLLGYSGNTIYF; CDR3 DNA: TGTGCCACCAGCAGAGGACCCCTTTTGGGTTACTCTGGAAACACCATATATTTT
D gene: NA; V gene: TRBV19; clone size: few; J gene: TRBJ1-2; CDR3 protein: CASSMGVGGNYGYTF; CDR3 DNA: TGTGCCAGTAGTATGGGCGTTGGGGGAAACTATGGCTACACCTTC
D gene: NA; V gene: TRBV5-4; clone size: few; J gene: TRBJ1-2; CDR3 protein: CASSREEGWGGYTF; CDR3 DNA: TGTGCCAGCAGCAGGGAAGAGGGCTGGGGCGGCTACACCTTC
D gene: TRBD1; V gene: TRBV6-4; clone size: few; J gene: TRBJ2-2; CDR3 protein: CASSEQGPGGELFF; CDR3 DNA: TGTGCCAGCAGTGAACAGGGGCCTGGCGGGGAGCTGTTTTTT
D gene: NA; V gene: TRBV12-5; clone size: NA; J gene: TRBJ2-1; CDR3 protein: CASGSSPTLNEQFF; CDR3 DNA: TGTGCTAGTGGTTCGTCCCCCACCCTCAATGAGCAGTTCTTC
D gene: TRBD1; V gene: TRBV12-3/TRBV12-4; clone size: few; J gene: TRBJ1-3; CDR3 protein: CASSIRGGSGNTIYF; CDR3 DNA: TGTGCCAGCAGCATCAGGGGGGGGTCTGGAAACACCATATATTTT
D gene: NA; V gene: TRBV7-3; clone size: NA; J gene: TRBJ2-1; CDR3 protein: CASRLDSHLSEQFF; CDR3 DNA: TGTGCCAGCAGACTAGACAGTCATCTCTCGGAGCAGTTCTTC
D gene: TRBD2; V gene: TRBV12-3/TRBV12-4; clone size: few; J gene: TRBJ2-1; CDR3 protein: CASSAIGGAGEQFF; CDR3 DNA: TGTGCCAGCAGCGCAATCGGGGGGGCAGGTGAGCAGTTCTTC
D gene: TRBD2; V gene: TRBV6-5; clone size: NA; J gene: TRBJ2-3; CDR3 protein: CASSYSGEQLNTQYF; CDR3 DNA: TGTGCCAGCAGTTACAGCGGGGAGCAATTAAATACGCAGTATTTT
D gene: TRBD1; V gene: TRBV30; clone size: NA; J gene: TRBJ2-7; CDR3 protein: CAWSGTGDYYEQYF; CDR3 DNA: TGTGCCTGGAGTGGGACAGGGGATTACTACGAGCAGTACTTC
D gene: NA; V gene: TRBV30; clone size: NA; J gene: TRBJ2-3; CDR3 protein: CAWSVGSTDTQYF; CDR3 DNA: TGTGCCTGGAGTGTCGGCAGCACAGATACGCAGTATTTT
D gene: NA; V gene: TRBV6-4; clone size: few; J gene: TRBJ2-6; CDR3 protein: CASSDGQSSGANVLTF; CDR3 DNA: TGTGCCAGCAGTGACGGACAGAGCTCTGGGGCCAACGTCCTGACTTTC
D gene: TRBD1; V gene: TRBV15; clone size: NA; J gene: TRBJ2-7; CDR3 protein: CATSRDRAGGDEQYF; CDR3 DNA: TGTGCCACCAGCAGAGATCGGGCAGGGGGCGACGAGCAGTACTTC
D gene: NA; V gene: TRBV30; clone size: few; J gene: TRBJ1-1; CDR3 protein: CAWSEGGTEAFF; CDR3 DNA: TGTGCCTGGAGTGAAGGGGGCACTGAAGCTTTCTTT
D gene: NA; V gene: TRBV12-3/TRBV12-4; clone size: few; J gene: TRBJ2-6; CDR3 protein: CASSSSGANVLTF; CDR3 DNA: TGTGCCAGCAGCAGCTCTGGGGCCAACGTCCTGACTTTC
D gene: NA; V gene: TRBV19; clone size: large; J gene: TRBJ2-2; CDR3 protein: CASSQGSGELFF; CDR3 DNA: TGTGCCAGTAGTCAAGGGTCCGGGGAGCTGTTTTTT
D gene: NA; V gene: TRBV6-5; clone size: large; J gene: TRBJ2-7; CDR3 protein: CASSYLGGEQYF; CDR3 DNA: TGTGCCAGCAGTTACCTAGGGGGTGAGCAGTACTTC
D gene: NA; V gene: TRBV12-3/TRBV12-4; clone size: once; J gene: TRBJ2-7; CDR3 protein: CASSFRQGSYKQYF; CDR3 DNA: TGTGCCAGCAGTTTCCGCCAGGGGTCCTACAAGCAGTACTTC
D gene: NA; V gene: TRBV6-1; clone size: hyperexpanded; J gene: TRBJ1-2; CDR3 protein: CASSQDSNYGYTF; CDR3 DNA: TGTGCCAGCAGCCAGGACAGCAACTATGGCTACACCTTC
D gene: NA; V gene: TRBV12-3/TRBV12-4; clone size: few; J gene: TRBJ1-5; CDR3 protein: CASGVDNQPQHF; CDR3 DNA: TGTGCCAGCGGGGTTGACAATCAGCCCCAGCATTTT
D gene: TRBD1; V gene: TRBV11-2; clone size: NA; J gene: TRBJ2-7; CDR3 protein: CASSSISGTEAYEQYF; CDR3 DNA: TGTGCCAGCAGTTCCATCTCCGGGACAGAGGCCTACGAGCAGTACTTC
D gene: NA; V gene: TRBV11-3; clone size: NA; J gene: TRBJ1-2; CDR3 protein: CASSLNNAAVNYGYTF; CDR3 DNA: TGTGCCAGCAGCTTGAACAATGCGGCAGTCAACTATGGCTACACCTTC
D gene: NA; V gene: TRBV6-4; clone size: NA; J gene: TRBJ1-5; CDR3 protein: CASWARPPTELNQPQHF; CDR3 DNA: TGTGCCAGTTGGGCAAGGCCCCCGACGGAGCTCAATCAGCCCCAGCATTTT
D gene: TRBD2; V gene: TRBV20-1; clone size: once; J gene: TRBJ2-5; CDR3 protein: CSARDGGGQETQYF; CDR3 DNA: TGCAGTGCTAGAGATGGGGGGGGGCAAGAGACCCAGTACTTC
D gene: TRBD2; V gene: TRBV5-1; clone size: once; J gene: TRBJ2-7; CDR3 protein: CASSFGLAVFEQYF; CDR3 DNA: TGCGCCAGCAGCTTCGGACTAGCGGTCTTCGAGCAGTACTTC